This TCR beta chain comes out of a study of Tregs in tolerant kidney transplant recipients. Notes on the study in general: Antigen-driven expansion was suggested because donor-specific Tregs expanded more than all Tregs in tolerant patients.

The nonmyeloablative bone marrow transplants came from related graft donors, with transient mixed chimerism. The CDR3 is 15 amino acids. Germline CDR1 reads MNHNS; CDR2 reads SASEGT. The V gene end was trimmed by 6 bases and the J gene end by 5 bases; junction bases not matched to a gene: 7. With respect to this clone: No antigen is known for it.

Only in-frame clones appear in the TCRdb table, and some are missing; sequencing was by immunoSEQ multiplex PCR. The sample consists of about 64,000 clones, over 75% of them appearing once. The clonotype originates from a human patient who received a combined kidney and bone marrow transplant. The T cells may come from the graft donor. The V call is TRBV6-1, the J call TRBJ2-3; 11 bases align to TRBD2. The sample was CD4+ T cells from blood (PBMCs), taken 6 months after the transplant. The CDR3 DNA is TGTGCCAGCAGGAGACTAGCGGGGAGGGGAGATACGCAGTATTTT. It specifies CASRRLAGRGDTQYF.